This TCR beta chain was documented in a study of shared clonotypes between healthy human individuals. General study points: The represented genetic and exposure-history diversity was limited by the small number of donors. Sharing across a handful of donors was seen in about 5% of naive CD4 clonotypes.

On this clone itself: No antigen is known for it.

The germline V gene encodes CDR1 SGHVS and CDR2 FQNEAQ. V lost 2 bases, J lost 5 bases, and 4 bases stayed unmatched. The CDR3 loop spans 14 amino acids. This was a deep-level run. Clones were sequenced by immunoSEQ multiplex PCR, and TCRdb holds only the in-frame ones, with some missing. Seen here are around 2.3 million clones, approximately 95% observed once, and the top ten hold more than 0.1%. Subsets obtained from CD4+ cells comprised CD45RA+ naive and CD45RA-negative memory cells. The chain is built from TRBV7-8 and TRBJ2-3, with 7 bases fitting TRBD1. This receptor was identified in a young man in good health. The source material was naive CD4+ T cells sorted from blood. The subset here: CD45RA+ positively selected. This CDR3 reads CASSLTRDRDTQYF. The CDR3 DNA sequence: TGTGCCAGCAGCTTAACCCGGGACAGAGATACGCAGTATTTT.